This passage covers 13 T cell receptor beta chains from one sample sequenced in a study of blood T cells in healthy people across ages. A J-beta primer mix and a sample-barcoded 5' primer were used in a second PCR of roughly 6 to 12 cycles. TCRdb reprocessed the 5' RACE reads via MiXCR and lists one record per CDR3 protein. Counted here are 380,000 or so distinct CDR3 sequences, approximately 52% occurring once; the ten biggest clones make up 51%. The source material was blood. These receptors originate from a man aged 60 to 75 in good health.

This clonotype was seen a handful of times. In DNA form, the CDR3 reads TGTGCCAGCAGCCCCAGGGGGTCAGGATCTGGGGCCAACGTCCTGACTTTC. Translated, it gives CASSPRGSGSGANVLTF. The rearrangement links TRBV2 to TRBJ2-6, with 7 bases identical to TRBD1. J lost 1 base, V lost 6 bases, and 9 bases had no gene match. Germline V gives CDR1 SNHLY, CDR2 FYNNEI. There are 17 residues in the CDR3.

The V and J genes are TRBV20-1 and TRBJ2-7, with TRBD2 identical over 10 bases. CDR3 length: 17 residues. V dropped 0 bases and J dropped 2; count of bases not matched to a gene: 10. Germline assignment: CDR1 DFQATT and CDR2 SNEGSKA (reference sequence). CDR3 in amino acids: CSAREFPELAGTYEQYF. The CDR3 bases are TGCAGTGCTAGAGAGTTCCCGGAACTAGCGGGGACCTACGAGCAGTACTTC.

This clonotype came up once. This sequence may be a read error, since a much larger clone differs from it by one base. The rearrangement links TRBV12-3 or TRBV12-4 to TRBJ2-7; D is perhaps TRBD2 (6 bases). V lost 5 bases, J lost 5 bases, and 16 bases lay in between. The CDR3 extends over 14 amino acids. In DNA form, the CDR3 reads TGTGCCAGCAGTGTGGTTGGAGGGAGCGACGAGCAGTACTTC. It specifies CASSVVGGSDEQYF.

V gene TRBV20-1 combines with J gene TRBJ1-6; the match to TRBD1 covers 7 bases. The CDR3 spans 14 residues. Germline V gene data show CDR1 as DFQATT and CDR2 as SNEGSKA (reference sequence). J was trimmed by 8 bases and V by 5 bases; bases with no gene match: 9. The DNA for the CDR3 is TGCAGTGCTGGGATACAGGGGTCTTATTCACCCCTCCACTTT. It yields the protein CSAGIQGSYSPLHF.

A remark on this clonotype: A junction end diverges from the germline sequence, so it may reflect a read error. The chain employs TRBV9 and TRBJ2-2, with a tentative D call TRBD2 (5 bases). Germline values: CDR1 SGDLS, CDR2 YYNGEE. CDR3 length: 15 amino acids. The CDR3, as DNA: TGTGCCAGTAGCGTAGGCAGCGTTCCGATCGGGGAGCTGTTTTTT. Translation: CASSVGSVPIGELFF. The full variable domain, in which reference TRBV9 and TRBJ2-2 provide the parts outside the CDR3, is DSGVTQTPKHLITATGQRVTLRCSPRSGDLSVYWYQQSLDQGLQFLIQYYNGEERAKGNILERFSAQQFPDLHSELNLSSLELGDSALYFCASSVGSVPIGELFFGEGSRLTVL.

The genes are TRBV4-2 and TRBJ1-5, with a weak D call TRBD1 (6 bases). The V and J ends lost 0 bases and 5 bases respectively, with 14 bases between them. CDR3 size: 16 residues. The germline V gene encodes CDR1 LGHNA and CDR2 YNFKEQ. The CDR3, as DNA: TGTGCCAGCAGCCAAGAAAGGGGGAGGGGGTATCAGCCCCAGCATTTT. This gives the protein CASSQERGRGYQPQHF.

The J gene is TRBJ2-1, the V gene TRBV9; 9 nucleotides align to TRBD2. Germline V CDR1 and CDR2: SGDLS, YYNGEE. The CDR3 is made up of 14 amino acids. The trim removed 2 bases at V and 3 bases at J, leaving 0 bases unmatched. CDR3 DNA sequence: TGTGCCAGCAGCGTGACTAGCGGCTACAATGAGCAGTTCTTC. Translation: CASSVTSGYNEQFF.

This clonotype was picked up many times. The V and J genes are TRBV29-1 and TRBJ2-5; 8 bases align to TRBD1. This CDR3 has 12 amino acids. Germline trimming cut 3 bases from V and 4 bases from J; bases unmatched to any gene: 1. CDR1 SQVTM and CDR2 ANQGSEA come from the germline V gene. CDR3 residues: CSVEGQVETQYF. CDR3 sequence (DNA): TGCAGCGTTGAGGGACAGGTAGAGACCCAGTACTTC.

The CDR3 is CASEQSKNIQYF. Here the CDR3 DNA reads TGTGCCAGCGAACAGTCCAAAAACATTCAGTACTTC. The rearrangement links TRBV2 to TRBJ2-4; D gene ambiguous. With 8 bases removed from V and 2 bases from J, the gap between germline ends came to 7 bases. The CDR3 consists of 12 residues. CDR1 SNHLY and CDR2 FYNNEI come from the germline V gene.

On this clonotype: The junction departs from germline at one end; a sequencing error may be responsible. The chain uses TRBV20-1 and TRBJ1-1; 11 positions agree with TRBD1. Germline V lookup: CDR1 DFQATT, CDR2 SNEGSKA (reference sequence). CDR3 length: 12 residues. CDR3 sequence: CSPGQGDTEAFF. CDR3 nucleotides: TGTTCGCCGGGACAGGGGGACACTGAAGCTTTCTTT.

In this sample, this clonotype turned up a few times. The chain recombines TRBV7-2 with TRBJ2-7; D is undetermined. Germline V gene lookup returns CDR1 SGHTA and CDR2 FQGNSA. The CDR3 has 16 residues. Trimming shortened V by 5 bases and J by 3 bases, and 20 bases separated the two germline ends. CDR3: CASSTRLGIGLYEQYF. The CDR3 nucleotides are TGTGCCAGCAGCACACGATTGGGGATCGGGCTCTACGAGCAGTACTTC.

The chain couples TRBV7-2 to TRBJ2-1; 7 bases are shared with TRBD2. Germline V gene lookup returns CDR1 SGHTA and CDR2 FQGNSA. The ends lost 3 bases at V and 1 base at J; junction bases unmatched: 3. The CDR3 has 15 amino acids. The CDR3 DNA reads as TGTGCCAGCAGCTTGATACTAGCGTCCTACAATGAGCAGTTCTTC. Its translation: CASSLILASYNEQFF.

DNA of the CDR3: TGCAGCGTTGAGGCAGACTCGGGGTACCAAGAGACCCAGTACTTC. This gives the protein CSVEADSGYQETQYF. The chain uses TRBV29-1 and TRBJ2-5, with a tentative D call TRBD2 (5 bases). Germline loops: CDR1 SQVTM, CDR2 ANQGSEA. CDR3 size: 15 residues. V was cut by 3 bases and J by 0 bases, with 14 bases left in between.